Sequencing of this TCR beta chain was carried out in a study of blood T cell repertoires in COVID-19. Study in general: Some COVID-19 samples were acute and others convalescent; all came from the United States, Italy and Spain. T cells, B-cell-depleted T cells, or PBMCs supplied cDNA or gDNA.

Participants were aged roughly 18 to 90 years from about two dozen US areas. Categorization into cohorts depended on clinical history that participants reported. Unmatched junction bases numbered 7, after V lost 2 bases and J lost 5 bases. Germline CDR1 reads LNHDA; CDR2 reads SQIVND (reference sequence). This CDR3 contains 16 residues. Produced via immunoSEQ multiplex PCR; TCRdb's table is partial and in-frame only. The repertoire includes 380,000 or so clones, 88% of them detected once, and more than 2% sits in the top ten. This clone was seen only once. The clonotype was recovered from a woman aged 40-49 years with acute COVID-19. The rearrangement links TRBV19 to TRBJ2-1; TRBD2 matches at 9 bases. Material: PBMCs or T cells enriched from blood (not recorded which). As DNA, the CDR3 is TGTGCCAGTAGTATAACCCCGGGACTAGCAGACAATGAGCAGTTCTTC. Translation: CASSITPGLADNEQFF.